The 3 T cell receptor beta chains listed next were all sequenced from one sample in a study of T-cell reconstitution after alpha-beta-depleted transplantation in children. TCRbeta library preparation incorporated unique molecular identifiers. Via MiXCR, TCRdb re-called the PCR reads, giving one row per CDR3 protein. Among about 340,000 distinct CDR3 sequences, 10% to 15% were seen once, and the ten largest hold over 3.5%. The material sequenced was PBMCs, taken from the stem cell graft. These receptors were collected from a human donor who donated a stem cell graft to a child with Fanconi anemia.

This clonotype was found many times. The rearrangement uses TRBV15 and TRBJ2-3, with 7 bases lining up with TRBD1. Unmatched junction bases numbered 8, after V lost 5 bases and J lost 3 bases. CDR1 is LNHNV and CDR2 is YYDKDF in the germline V gene (reference sequence). The length of the CDR3 is 15 residues. The CDR3 nucleotides are TGTGCCACCAGCTCAAACAGGGGCCGAACAGATACGCAGTATTTT. As protein: CATSSNRGRTDTQYF.

This clonotype turned up a few times. V and J are TRBV12-3 or TRBV12-4 and TRBJ1-5; no clear D gene. This CDR3 is 13 amino acids long. With 8 bases removed from V and 2 bases from J, the gap between germline ends came to 10 bases. CDR3 sequence (DNA): TGTGCCAGCGGGTGGCAGGGCAATCAGCCCCAGCATTTT. Amino acid sequence: CASGWQGNQPQHF.

The J gene is TRBJ2-5, the V gene TRBV11-2; maybe TRBD2 (6 bases). V lost 2 bases and J lost 2, with 9 bases in between. Germline assignment: CDR1 SGHAT and CDR2 FQNNGV. The CDR3 has 14 residues. The CDR3 bases are TGTGCCAGCAGCTTATTAGCGGTACAAGAGACCCAGTACTTC. Translation: CASSLLAVQETQYF.